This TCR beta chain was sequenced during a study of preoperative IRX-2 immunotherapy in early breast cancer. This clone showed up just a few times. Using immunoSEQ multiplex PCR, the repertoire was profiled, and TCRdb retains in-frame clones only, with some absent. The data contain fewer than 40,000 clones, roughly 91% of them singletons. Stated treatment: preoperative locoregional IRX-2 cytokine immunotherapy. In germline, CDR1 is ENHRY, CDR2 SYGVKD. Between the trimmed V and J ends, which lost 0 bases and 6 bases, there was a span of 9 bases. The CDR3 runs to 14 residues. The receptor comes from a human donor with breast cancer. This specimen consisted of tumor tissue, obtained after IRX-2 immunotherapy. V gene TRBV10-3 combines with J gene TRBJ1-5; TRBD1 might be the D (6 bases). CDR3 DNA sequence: TGTGCCATCAGTGAGTCAACAGGGTCTCAGCCCCAGCATTTT. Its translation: CAISESTGSQPQHF.